This T cell receptor beta chain was captured in a study of T-cell memory formation after mild COVID-19. It was 5'RACE with constant-segment primers that produced the TCR alpha and TCR beta cDNA libraries, which carried sample barcodes and UMIs. TCRdb analysed the 5' RACE reads with MiXCR anew, one entry per CDR3 protein. Of a few hundred thousand distinct CDR3 sequences listed, roughly a tenth are singletons. The trim removed 2 bases at V and 2 bases at J, leaving 4 bases unmatched. Germline V gene sequence: CDR1 DFQATT, CDR2 SNEGSKA (reference sequence). The CDR3 contains 14 residues. This clonotype was sampled from a man between 18 and 29 years old who had mild COVID-19 (a few samples of this study predate the infection). Cell type and time point are not known. Sequencing input: PBMCs or a T cell subset sorted from them (not recorded which). V and J are TRBV20-1 and TRBJ2-5; 8 bases are shared with TRBD1. Here the CDR3 DNA reads TGCAGTGCTAGACCCAGACAGGGGCAAGAGACCCAGTACTTC. Its protein product is CSARPRQGQETQYF.